The text below deals with one TCR beta chain. The naive CD8 fraction comprised CD45RO-negative cells positively selected for CCR7 and excluded terminally differentiated effector memory CD45RA+ cells. The protocol was immunoSEQ multiplex PCR, while the TCRdb copy is restricted to in-frame clones and leaves out a portion. Found here are hundreds of thousands of clones, roughly 95% of them singletons; the top ten hold more than 0.085%. This record comes from a study of shared clonotypes between healthy human individuals. CDR1 is SNHLY, CDR2 FYNNEI, per germline. V was pared by 6 bases and J by 2 bases, with 11 bases between. The CDR3 runs to 13 residues.

This receptor was taken from a woman in her twenties or thirties in good health. Specimen: naive CD8+ T cells sorted from blood. The chain recombines TRBV2 with TRBJ2-7; perhaps D is TRBD1 or TRBD2 (5 bases each). CDR3 sequence reads: CASSGADTYEQYF. The CDR3 DNA follows: TGTGCCAGCAGCGGGGCGGACACCTACGAGCAGTACTTC.